This section outlines one T cell receptor (beta chain) sequence together with its context. Trimming shortened V by 1 base and J by 1 base, and 7 bases separated the two germline ends. CDR1 and CDR2 (germline): WNHNN, SYGVQD (reference sequence). The CDR3 covers 15 residues. This sample is drawn from a study of blood T cell repertoires in COVID-19. At the level of the study: The United States, Italy and Spain provided the acute and convalescent COVID-19 samples. T cells, B-cell-depleted T cells, or PBMCs provided the cDNA or gDNA that served as material.

The method was immunoSEQ multiplex PCR; TCRdb's version includes in-frame clones alone and lacks a portion of them. The table lists about 400,000 clones, roughly 90% of them singletons. This TCR was recovered from a man aged 40-49 years with acute or convalescent COVID-19. The sample consisted of peripheral blood. The genes are TRBV10-1 and TRBJ2-2; D remains ambiguous. The CDR3 loop is CASSEWQMNTGELFF. The CDR3 DNA is TGCGCCAGCAGTGAGTGGCAGATGAACACCGGGGAGCTGTTTTTT.